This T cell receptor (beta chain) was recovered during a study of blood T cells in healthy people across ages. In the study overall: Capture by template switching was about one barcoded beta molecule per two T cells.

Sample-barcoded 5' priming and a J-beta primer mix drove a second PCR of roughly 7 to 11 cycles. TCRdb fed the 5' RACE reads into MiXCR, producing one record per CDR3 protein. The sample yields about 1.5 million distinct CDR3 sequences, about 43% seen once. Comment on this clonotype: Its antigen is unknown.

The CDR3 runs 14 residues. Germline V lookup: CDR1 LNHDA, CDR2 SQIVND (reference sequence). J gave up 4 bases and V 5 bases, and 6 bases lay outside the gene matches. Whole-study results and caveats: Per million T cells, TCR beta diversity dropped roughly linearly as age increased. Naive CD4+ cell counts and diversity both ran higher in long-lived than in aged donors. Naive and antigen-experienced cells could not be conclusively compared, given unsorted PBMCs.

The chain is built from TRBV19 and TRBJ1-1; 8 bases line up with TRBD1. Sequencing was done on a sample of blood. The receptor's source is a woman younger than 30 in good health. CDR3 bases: TGTGCCAGTAGTCCTACAGGGGGTACCACTGAAGCTTTCTTT. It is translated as CASSPTGGTTEAFF.